The rows below give T cell receptor beta chains drawn from one sample of a study of T cell responses to AZD1222 COVID-19 vaccine. Profiled with immunoSEQ multiplex PCR; TCRdb holds only in-frame clones, not every one. This table holds 100,000 to 150,000 clones, under 90% found once. The sequences come from peripheral blood, collected on day 0 of AZD1222 vaccination. The receptors come from an adult in good health. Each CDR3 is given with its conserved first and last residue. The listing skips clone size in some rows; elsewhere it reads once, few, many or a size class.

j_gene: TRBJ2-7; v_gene: TRBV6-1; abundance: .; CDR3aa: CASSDRLAGGSYEQYF
j_gene: TRBJ1-3; v_gene: TRBV2; abundance: .; CDR3aa: CASRPTGLYSGNTIYF
j_gene: TRBJ1-2; v_gene: TRBV20-1; abundance: .; CDR3aa: CSASSGYTF
j_gene: TRBJ2-5; v_gene: TRBV3-1/TRBV3-2; abundance: .; CDR3aa: CASRRQNVSQETQYF
j_gene: TRBJ1-1; v_gene: TRBV2; abundance: .; CDR3aa: CASNTEYTEAFF
j_gene: TRBJ1-2; v_gene: TRBV6-5; abundance: .; CDR3aa: CASRRDRGAGYGYTF
j_gene: TRBJ1-1; v_gene: TRBV7-9; abundance: once; CDR3aa: CASSLGGNQEAFF
j_gene: TRBJ2-7; v_gene: TRBV18; abundance: .; CDR3aa: CASSRGLTSYEQYF
j_gene: TRBJ1-5; v_gene: TRBV18; abundance: .; CDR3aa: CASSPMSNQPQHF
j_gene: TRBJ2-1; v_gene: TRBV7-9; abundance: many; CDR3aa: CASNGQEAYNEQFF
j_gene: TRBJ2-7; v_gene: TRBV5-1; abundance: .; CDR3aa: CASSLDPVGAGAGEQYF
j_gene: TRBJ1-2; v_gene: TRBV19; abundance: .; CDR3aa: CASSMTPTGLGYTF
j_gene: TRBJ2-2; v_gene: TRBV5-4; abundance: .; CDR3aa: CASASGTSTGELFF
j_gene: TRBJ2-7; v_gene: TRBV12-5; abundance: .; CDR3aa: CASGLFGGNEQYF
j_gene: TRBJ1-5; v_gene: TRBV19; abundance: .; CDR3aa: CASSIWQRDQPQHF
j_gene: TRBJ1-1; v_gene: TRBV6-5; abundance: .; CDR3aa: CASSQGKVTEAFF
j_gene: TRBJ2-7; v_gene: TRBV9; abundance: .; CDR3aa: CASGEASGVKLGEQYF
j_gene: TRBJ1-2; v_gene: TRBV18; abundance: .; CDR3aa: CASSPSGPGYTF
j_gene: TRBJ1-3; v_gene: TRBV4-1; abundance: .; CDR3aa: CASSQGLLSGNTIYF
j_gene: TRBJ2-2; v_gene: TRBV15; abundance: .; CDR3aa: CATNPESGAGNTGELFF
j_gene: TRBJ1-6; v_gene: TRBV19; abundance: .; CDR3aa: CASTRTGGNSPLHF
j_gene: TRBJ1-5; v_gene: TRBV1; abundance: .; CDR3aa: CTSSQERGTRGAQPQHF
j_gene: TRBJ2-7; v_gene: TRBV10-3; abundance: .; CDR3aa: CAISEGLVASYEQYF
j_gene: TRBJ1-3; v_gene: TRBV29-1; abundance: .; CDR3aa: CSGEDGGNTIYF
j_gene: TRBJ1-1; v_gene: TRBV2; abundance: .; CDR3aa: CASSAEWGTEAFF
j_gene: TRBJ2-1; v_gene: TRBV2; abundance: .; CDR3aa: CASRRAGDPYNEQFF
j_gene: TRBJ2-2; v_gene: TRBV6-2/TRBV6-3; abundance: .; CDR3aa: CASSYERGGLTTNTGELFF
j_gene: TRBJ1-1; v_gene: TRBV7-9; abundance: .; CDR3aa: CASSFVKNTEAFF
j_gene: TRBJ1-2; v_gene: TRBV27; abundance: .; CDR3aa: CASSSQGYGYTF
j_gene: TRBJ2-1; v_gene: TRBV11-2; abundance: .; CDR3aa: CASSFTSGGSDEQFF
j_gene: TRBJ2-4; v_gene: TRBV29-1; abundance: .; CDR3aa: CSVRPSDIQYF
j_gene: TRBJ2-3; v_gene: TRBV11-2; abundance: .; CDR3aa: CASSLVGWGGDTQYF
j_gene: TRBJ1-5; v_gene: TRBV2; abundance: many; CDR3aa: CASTPGISNQPQHF
j_gene: TRBJ2-5; v_gene: TRBV5-1; abundance: .; CDR3aa: CASSPRATIGTQYF
j_gene: TRBJ2-7; v_gene: TRBV9; abundance: .; CDR3aa: CASSARGEQYF
j_gene: TRBJ2-7; v_gene: TRBV5-1; abundance: .; CDR3aa: CASSLDSHEQYF
j_gene: TRBJ1-3; v_gene: TRBV18; abundance: .; CDR3aa: CASSPTRTLPSSGNTIYF
j_gene: TRBJ1-1; v_gene: TRBV5-4; abundance: .; CDR3aa: CASSLVNRGENTEAFF
j_gene: TRBJ2-5; v_gene: TRBV7-3; abundance: .; CDR3aa: CASSFQTGGVETQYF
j_gene: TRBJ1-1; v_gene: TRBV27; abundance: .; CDR3aa: CASRAGQGRVGNTEAFF
j_gene: TRBJ2-5; v_gene: TRBV7-8; abundance: .; CDR3aa: CASKQGANQETQYF
j_gene: TRBJ2-1; v_gene: TRBV11-2; abundance: .; CDR3aa: CASSSRVYNEQFF